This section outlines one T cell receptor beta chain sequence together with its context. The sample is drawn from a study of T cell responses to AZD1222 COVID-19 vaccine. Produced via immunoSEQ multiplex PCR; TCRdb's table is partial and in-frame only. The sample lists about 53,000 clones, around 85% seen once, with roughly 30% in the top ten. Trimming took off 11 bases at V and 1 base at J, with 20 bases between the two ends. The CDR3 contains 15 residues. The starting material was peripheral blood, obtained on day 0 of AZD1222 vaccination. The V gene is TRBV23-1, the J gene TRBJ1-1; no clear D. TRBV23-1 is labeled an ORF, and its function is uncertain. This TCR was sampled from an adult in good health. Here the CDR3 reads CAGRQAAPWNTEAFF. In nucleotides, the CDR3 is TGCGCCGGTCGGCAGGCGGCCCCTTGGAACACTGAAGCTTTCTTT.